This record looks at one T cell receptor beta chain sequence and its context. Its target is unknown. This sample stems from a study of a mutant IDH1 vaccine in newly diagnosed glioma. As for the study in general: First vaccine doses came 4-6 weeks after radiotherapy alone, or with temozolomide cycles.

Study-wide findings and caveats: Changes to the top peripheral T cell clonotypes appeared unrelated to pseudoprogression.

Time point described: week 47, end of study. Vaccine doses each comprised 300 ug of mutant IDH1 20-mer peptide, with topical imiquimod. V trimming: 6 bases; J trimming: 9 bases; junction bases outside the gene matches: 7. Germline values: CDR1 MRHNA, CDR2 SNTAGT. The CDR3 has 15 amino acids. The method was immunoSEQ multiplex PCR; TCRdb's version includes in-frame clones alone and lacks a portion of them. Of about 34,000 clones in the sample, around 87% were seen once. The receptor was derived from a woman aged 25 to 39 with glioma. The J gene is TRBJ1-6, the V gene TRBV6-4; 11 bases agree with TRBD1. This specimen consisted of PBMCs, obtained from a glioma patient whose treatment included an IDH1 peptide vaccine. CDR3 nucleotides: TGTGCCAGCAGCCCGGGACAGGGGGATTTTTCACCCCTCCACTTT. Its protein product is CASSPGQGDFSPLHF.